This TCR beta chain was recovered during a study of radiotherapy plus CTLA-4 blockade in lung cancer. The CDR3 extends over 12 amino acids. Trimming pared 4 bases from V and 8 bases from J, leaving 11 bases between. CDR1 is SNHLY and CDR2 is FYNNEI in the germline V gene. Data came from immunoSEQ multiplex PCR; TCRdb stores just in-frame clones and leaves some out. The table includes around 99,000 clones, 70% to 90% detected once. The chain has TRBV2 and TRBJ1-1, with D possibly matching TRBD1 (5 bases). The specimen was peripheral blood, collected from a patient treated with radiotherapy plus ipilimumab. The sequence was obtained from a human donor with non-small cell lung cancer that progressed on radiotherapy plus ipilimumab. The CDR3 DNA sequence: TGTGCCAGCAGTGCAATCGGGACCGAAGCTTTCTTT. Its translation is CASSAIGTEAFF. The full variable domain, its missing parts supplied by reference TRBV2 and TRBJ1-1, is EPEVTQTPSHQVTQMGQEVILRCVPISNHLYFYWYRQILGQKVEFLVSFYNNEISEKSEIFDDQFSVERPDGSNFTLKIRSTKLEDSAMYFCASSAIGTEAFFGQGTRLTVV.